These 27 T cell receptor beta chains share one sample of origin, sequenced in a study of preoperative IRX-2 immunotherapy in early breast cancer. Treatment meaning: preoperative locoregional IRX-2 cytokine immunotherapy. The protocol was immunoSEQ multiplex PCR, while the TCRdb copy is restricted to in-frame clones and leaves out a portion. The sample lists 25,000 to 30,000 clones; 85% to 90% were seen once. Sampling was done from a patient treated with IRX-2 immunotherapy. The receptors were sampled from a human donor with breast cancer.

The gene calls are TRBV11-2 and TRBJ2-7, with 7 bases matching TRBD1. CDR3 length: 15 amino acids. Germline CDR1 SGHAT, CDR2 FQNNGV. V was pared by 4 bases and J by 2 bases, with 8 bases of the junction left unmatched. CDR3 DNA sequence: TGTGCCAGCAGCTCCACCGGGACAGTGACCTACGAGCAGTACTTC. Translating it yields CASSSTGTVTYEQYF.

The CDR3 spells CASSIQSSGANVLTF. As DNA, the CDR3 is TGTGCCAGTAGTATACAGAGCTCTGGGGCCAACGTCCTGACTTTC. The genes are TRBV19 and TRBJ2-6; D gene ambiguous. This CDR3 region has 15 residues. Trimming removed 2 bases from V and 0 bases from J, with 5 bases in between. Germline CDR1 and CDR2: LNHDA and SQIVND (reference sequence).

The CDR3 sequence: CSVSTGEKLFF. CDR3 DNA: TGCAGTGTTTCGACAGGGGAAAAACTGTTTTTT. The chain combines TRBV20-1 with TRBJ1-4, with 7 bases that match TRBD1. This CDR3 has 11 residues. J was trimmed by 8 bases and V by 7 bases; bases with no gene match: 4. The germline V gene encodes CDR1 DFQATT and CDR2 SNEGSKA (reference sequence).

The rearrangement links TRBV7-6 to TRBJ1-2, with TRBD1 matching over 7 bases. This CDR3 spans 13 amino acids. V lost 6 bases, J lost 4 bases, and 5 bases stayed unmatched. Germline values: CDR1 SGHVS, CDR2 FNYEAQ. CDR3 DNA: TGTGCCAGCAGACCGACAGGGAGCTATGGCTACACCTTC. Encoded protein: CASRPTGSYGYTF.

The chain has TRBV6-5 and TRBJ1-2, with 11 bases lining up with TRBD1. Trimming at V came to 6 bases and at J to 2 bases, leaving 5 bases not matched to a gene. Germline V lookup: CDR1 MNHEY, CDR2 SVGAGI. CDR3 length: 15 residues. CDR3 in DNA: TGTGCCAGCAGAACCGGGACAGGGGGGAACTATGGCTACACCTTC. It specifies CASRTGTGGNYGYTF.

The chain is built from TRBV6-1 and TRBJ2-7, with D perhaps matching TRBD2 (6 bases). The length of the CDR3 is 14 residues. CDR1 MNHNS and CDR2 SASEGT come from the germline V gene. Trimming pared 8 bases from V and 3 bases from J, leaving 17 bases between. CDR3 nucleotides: TGTGCCAGCTACTCCGGGACTTCTAACTACGAGCAGTACTTC. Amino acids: CASYSGTSNYEQYF.

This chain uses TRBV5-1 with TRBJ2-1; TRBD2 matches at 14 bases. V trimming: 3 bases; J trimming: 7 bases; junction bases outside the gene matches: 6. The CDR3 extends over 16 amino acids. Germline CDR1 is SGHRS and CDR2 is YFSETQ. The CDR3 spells CASSYGLAGGGNEQFF. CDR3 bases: TGCGCCAGCAGCTACGGACTAGCGGGAGGTGGGAATGAGCAGTTCTTC.

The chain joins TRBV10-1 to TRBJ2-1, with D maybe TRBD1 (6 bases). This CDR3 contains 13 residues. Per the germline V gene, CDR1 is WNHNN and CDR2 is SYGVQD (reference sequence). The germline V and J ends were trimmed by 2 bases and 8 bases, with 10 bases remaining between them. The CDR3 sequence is CASSETGPDEQFF. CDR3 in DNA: TGCGCCAGCAGTGAGACAGGGCCCGATGAGCAGTTCTTC.

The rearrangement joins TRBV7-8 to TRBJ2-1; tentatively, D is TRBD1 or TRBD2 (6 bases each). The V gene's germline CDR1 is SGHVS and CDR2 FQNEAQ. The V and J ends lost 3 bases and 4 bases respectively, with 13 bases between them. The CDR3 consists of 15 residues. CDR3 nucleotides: TGTGCCAGCAGCTTGGACGGGGGCCCGTACAATGAGCAGTTCTTC. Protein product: CASSLDGGPYNEQFF. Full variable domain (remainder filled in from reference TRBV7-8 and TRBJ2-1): GAGVSQSPRYKVAKRGQDVALRCDPISGHVSLFWYQQALGQGPEFLTYFQNEAQLDKSGLPSDRFFAERPEGSVSTLKIQRTQQEDSAVYLCASSLDGGPYNEQFFGPGTRLTVL.

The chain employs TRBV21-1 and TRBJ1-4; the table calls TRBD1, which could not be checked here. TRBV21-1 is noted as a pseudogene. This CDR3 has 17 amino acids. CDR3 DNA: TGTGCCAGCAGCACTCCCCGGGACAGGGGGATCAATGAAAAACTGTTTTTT. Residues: CASSTPRDRGINEKLFF.

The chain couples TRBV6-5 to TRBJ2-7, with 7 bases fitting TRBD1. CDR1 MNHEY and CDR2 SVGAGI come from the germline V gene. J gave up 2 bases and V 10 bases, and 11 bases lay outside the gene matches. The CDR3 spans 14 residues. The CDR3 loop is CATTVLTGAYEQYF. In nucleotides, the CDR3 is TGTGCCACCACAGTCCTAACAGGGGCCTACGAGCAGTACTTC.

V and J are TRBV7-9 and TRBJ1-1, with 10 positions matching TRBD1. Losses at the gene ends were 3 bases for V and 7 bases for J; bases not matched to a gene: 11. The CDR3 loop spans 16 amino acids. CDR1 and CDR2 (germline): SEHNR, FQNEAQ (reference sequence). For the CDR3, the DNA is TGTGCCAGCAGCTTGAGGCCGGGACAGGGGCCGATTGAAGCTTTCTTT. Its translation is CASSLRPGQGPIEAFF.

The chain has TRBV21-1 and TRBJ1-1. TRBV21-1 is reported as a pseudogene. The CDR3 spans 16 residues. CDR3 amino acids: CASSKLGGLGNTEAFF. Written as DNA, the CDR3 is TGTGCCAGCAGCAAATTAGGAGGGTTAGGGAACACTGAAGCTTTCTTT.

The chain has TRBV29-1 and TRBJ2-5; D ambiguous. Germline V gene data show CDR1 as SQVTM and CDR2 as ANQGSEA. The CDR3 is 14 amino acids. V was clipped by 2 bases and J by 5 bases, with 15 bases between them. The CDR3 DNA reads TGCAGCGTTGAACTAGGGAACTACAAGGAGACCCAGTACTTC. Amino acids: CSVELGNYKETQYF.

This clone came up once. In DNA, the CDR3 is TGTGCCAGCAGTAGACTAGCGGGGGGTCTACAAGAGACCCAGTACTTC. Protein product: CASSRLAGGLQETQYF. This rearrangement joins TRBV2 to TRBJ2-5, with 13 bases matching TRBD2. The CDR3 totals 16 residues. Germline trimming cut 5 bases from V and 2 bases from J; bases unmatched to any gene: 5. Germline V gene lookup returns CDR1 SNHLY and CDR2 FYNNEI. Together with reference TRBV2 and TRBJ2-5, the CDR3 gives the full variable domain: EPEVTQTPSHQVTQMGQEVILRCVPISNHLYFYWYRQILGQKVEFLVSFYNNEISEKSEIFDDQFSVERPDGSNFTLKIRSTKLEDSAMYFCASSRLAGGLQETQYFGPGTRLLVL.

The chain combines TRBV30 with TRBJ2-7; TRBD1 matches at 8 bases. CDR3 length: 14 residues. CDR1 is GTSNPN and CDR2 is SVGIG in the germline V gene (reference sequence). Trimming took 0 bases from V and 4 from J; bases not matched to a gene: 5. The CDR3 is CAWSVLQGVYEQYF. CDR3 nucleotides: TGTGCCTGGAGTGTACTACAGGGGGTATACGAGCAGTACTTC. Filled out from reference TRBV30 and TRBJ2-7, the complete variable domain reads SQTIHQWPATLVQPVGSPLSLECTVEGTSNPNLYWYRQAAGRGLQLLFYSVGIGQISSEVPQNLSASRPQDRQFILSSKKLLLSDSGFYLCAWSVLQGVYEQYFGPGTRLTVT.

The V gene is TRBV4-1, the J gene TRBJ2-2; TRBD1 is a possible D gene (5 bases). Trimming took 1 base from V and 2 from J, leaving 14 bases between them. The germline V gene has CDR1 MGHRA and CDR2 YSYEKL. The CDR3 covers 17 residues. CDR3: CASSQGWLDKNTGELFF. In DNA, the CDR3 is TGCGCCAGCAGCCAAGGATGGCTGGACAAAAACACCGGGGAGCTGTTTTTT.

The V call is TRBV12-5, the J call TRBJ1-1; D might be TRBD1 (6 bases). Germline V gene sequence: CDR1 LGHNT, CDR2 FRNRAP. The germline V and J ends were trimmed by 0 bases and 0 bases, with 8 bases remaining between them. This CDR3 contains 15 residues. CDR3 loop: CASGLVQGMNTEAFF. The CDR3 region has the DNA TGTGCTAGTGGTTTGGTCCAGGGGATGAACACTGAAGCTTTCTTT.

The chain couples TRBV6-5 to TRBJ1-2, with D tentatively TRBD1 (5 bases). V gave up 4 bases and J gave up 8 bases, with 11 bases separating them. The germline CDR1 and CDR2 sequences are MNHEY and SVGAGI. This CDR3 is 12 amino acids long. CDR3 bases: TGTGCCAGCAGTTTAGACAGCCGAGGCTACACCTTC. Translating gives CASSLDSRGYTF.

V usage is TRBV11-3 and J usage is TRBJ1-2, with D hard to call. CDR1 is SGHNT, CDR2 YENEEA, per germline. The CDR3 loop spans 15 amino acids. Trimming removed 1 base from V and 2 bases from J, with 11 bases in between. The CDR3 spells CASSLAAGSNYGYTF. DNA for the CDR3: TGTGCCAGCAGCTTAGCAGCGGGGTCGAACTATGGCTACACCTTC.

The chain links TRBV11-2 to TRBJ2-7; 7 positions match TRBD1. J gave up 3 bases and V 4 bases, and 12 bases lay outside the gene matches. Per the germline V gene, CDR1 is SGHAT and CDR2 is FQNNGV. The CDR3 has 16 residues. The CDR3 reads CASSSRDRDRNYEQYF. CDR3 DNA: TGTGCCAGCAGCTCCCGAGATCGGGACAGAAACTACGAGCAGTACTTC.

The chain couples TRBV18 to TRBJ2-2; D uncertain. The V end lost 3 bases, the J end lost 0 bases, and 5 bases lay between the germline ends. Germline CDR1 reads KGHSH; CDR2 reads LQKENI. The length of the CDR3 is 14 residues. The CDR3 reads CASSPGPNTGELFF. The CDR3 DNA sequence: TGTGCCAGCTCACCGGGTCCGAACACCGGGGAGCTGTTTTTT. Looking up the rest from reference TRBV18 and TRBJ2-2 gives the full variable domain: NAGVMQNPRHLVRRRGQEARLRCSPMKGHSHVYWYRQLPEEGLKFMVYLQKENIIDESGMPKERFSAEFPKEGPSILRIQQVVRGDSAAYFCASSPGPNTGELFFGEGSRLTVL.

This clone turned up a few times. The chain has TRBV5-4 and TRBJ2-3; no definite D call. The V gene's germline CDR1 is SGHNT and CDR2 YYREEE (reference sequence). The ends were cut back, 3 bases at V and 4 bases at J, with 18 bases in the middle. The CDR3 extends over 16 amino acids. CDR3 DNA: TGTGCCAGCAGCTCGGGTTACGGTCTCAGGTCAGATACGCAGTATTTT. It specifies CASSSGYGLRSDTQYF.

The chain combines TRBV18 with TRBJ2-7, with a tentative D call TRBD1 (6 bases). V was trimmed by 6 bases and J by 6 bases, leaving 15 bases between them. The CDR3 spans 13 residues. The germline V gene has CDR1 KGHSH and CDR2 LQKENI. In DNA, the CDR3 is TGTGCCAGCTCCCCAGGACAGCGATTCGAGCAGTACTTC. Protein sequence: CASSPGQRFEQYF.

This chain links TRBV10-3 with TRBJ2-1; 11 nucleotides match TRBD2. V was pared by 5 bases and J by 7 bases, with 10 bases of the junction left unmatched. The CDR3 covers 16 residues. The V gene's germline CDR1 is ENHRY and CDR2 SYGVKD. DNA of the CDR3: TGTGCCATCAGTACACTAGCGGGGGCCACCGGGAATGAGCAGTTCTTC. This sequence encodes CAISTLAGATGNEQFF.

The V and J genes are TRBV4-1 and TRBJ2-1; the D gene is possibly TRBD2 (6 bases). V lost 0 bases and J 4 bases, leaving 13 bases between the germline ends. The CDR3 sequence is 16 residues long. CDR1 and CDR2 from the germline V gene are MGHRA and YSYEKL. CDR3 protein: CASSQDWGTFYNEQFF. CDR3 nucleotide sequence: TGCGCCAGCAGCCAAGATTGGGGGACTTTTTACAATGAGCAGTTCTTC.

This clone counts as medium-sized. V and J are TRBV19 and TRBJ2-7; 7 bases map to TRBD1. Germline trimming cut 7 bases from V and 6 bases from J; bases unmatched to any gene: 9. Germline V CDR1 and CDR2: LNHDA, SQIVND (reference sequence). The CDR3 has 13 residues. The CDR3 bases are TGTGCCAGTACCCCGACAGGGTGGGGCGAGCAGTACTTC. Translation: CASTPTGWGEQYF. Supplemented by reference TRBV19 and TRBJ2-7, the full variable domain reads DGGITQSPKYLFRKEGQNVTLSCEQNLNHDAMYWYRQDPGQGLRLIYYSQIVNDFQKGDIAEGYSVSREKKESFPLTVTSAQKNPTAFYLCASTPTGWGEQYFGPGTRLTVT.